The 30 T cell receptor beta chains reported below all come from one sample, sequenced in a study of blood T cell repertoires in COVID-19. The table came from immunoSEQ multiplex PCR; TCRdb's copy has only in-frame clones and leaves some out. The sample lists about 400,000 clones, around 87% occurring once. Sequencing used peripheral blood. The receptors shown here come from a human donor in a cohort sampled during active COVID-19.

The chain has TRBV6-2 or TRBV6-3 and TRBJ1-6, with 11 bases identical to TRBD1. CDR3 size: 14 residues. V trimming: 6 bases; J trimming: 10 bases; junction bases outside the gene matches: 5. Germline V gene sequence: CDR1 MNHEY, CDR2 SVGEGT. The CDR3: CASSLDRGHSPLHF. CDR3 DNA sequence: TGTGCCAGCAGCTTGGACAGGGGGCACTCACCCCTCCACTTT.

The V gene is TRBV11-2, the J gene TRBJ2-7, with 7 bases fitting TRBD1. The trim removed 5 bases at V and 6 bases at J, leaving 13 bases unmatched. Per germline, CDR1 SGHAT and CDR2 FQNNGV. This CDR3 is 15 amino acids long. The CDR3 reads CASSLTTGNSGEQYF. CDR3 coding DNA: TGTGCCAGCAGCCTTACGACAGGGAACAGCGGCGAGCAGTACTTC.

The rearrangement uses TRBV15 and TRBJ2-2; 8 bases align to TRBD2. The V gene end was trimmed by 0 bases and the J gene end by 6 bases; junction bases not matched to a gene: 3. In germline, CDR1 is LNHNV, CDR2 YYDKDF (reference sequence). The CDR3 sequence is 15 residues long. The chain's CDR3 is CATSRDRLAPGELFF. Written as DNA, the CDR3 is TGTGCCACCAGCAGAGATCGACTAGCGCCCGGGGAGCTGTTTTTT.

This clone was picked up a small number of times. This CDR3 reads CASSEGGLSEAFF. CDR3 sequence (DNA): TGTGCCAGCAGTGAAGGAGGGCTCTCTGAAGCTTTCTTT. The chain combines TRBV25-1 with TRBJ1-1, with D unresolved. Trimming cost V 2 bases and J 6 bases, with 10 bases left between them. The CDR3 runs 13 residues. Germline values: CDR1 MGHDK, CDR2 SYGVNS.

This clone was seen once. The V gene is TRBV5-8, the J gene TRBJ2-7, with D maybe TRBD2 (6 bases). Germline V gene lookup returns CDR1 SGHTS and CDR2 YDEGEE. Deletions cut 0 bases from V and 3 bases from J, with 13 bases between. The CDR3 is made up of 15 amino acids. The CDR3 spells CASSLDGGTGYEQYF. The CDR3 DNA reads as TGTGCCAGCAGCTTGGACGGGGGAACGGGCTACGAGCAGTACTTC.

V gene TRBV18 combines with J gene TRBJ2-1, with D perhaps TRBD1 (6 bases). The V gene's germline CDR1 is KGHSH and CDR2 LQKENI. Deletions cut 6 bases from V and 1 base from J, with 13 bases between. CDR3 length: 15 amino acids. CDR3 loop: CASSLDRTSYNEQFF. For the CDR3, the DNA is TGTGCCAGCTCCCTAGACAGGACGTCCTACAATGAGCAGTTCTTC. Full variable domain (rest looked up from reference TRBV18 and TRBJ2-1): NAGVMQNPRHLVRRRGQEARLRCSPMKGHSHVYWYRQLPEEGLKFMVYLQKENIIDESGMPKERFSAEFPKEGPSILRIQQVVRGDSAAYFCASSLDRTSYNEQFFGPGTRLTVL.

V is TRBV23-1 and J is TRBJ2-7; TRBD1 might be the D (6 bases). TRBV23-1 is an ORF; its function is uncertain. V lost 4 bases and J lost 6, with 31 bases in between. The CDR3 consists of 19 residues. The CDR3 here is CASSPPGQLGGRGWLEQYF. DNA of the CDR3: TGCGCCAGCAGTCCCCCGGGACAACTAGGGGGACGGGGTTGGCTCGAGCAGTACTTC.

This clone was seen more than once but under ten times. The chain uses TRBV25-1 and TRBJ2-3, with 11 bases aligning to TRBD2. V lost 5 bases and J lost 4; bases outside the gene matches: 8. The CDR3 has 16 residues. Germline lookup yields CDR1 MGHDK and CDR2 SYGVNS. This CDR3 reads CASSNPSGRRADTQYF. DNA for the CDR3: TGTGCCAGCAGTAACCCTAGCGGGAGGAGAGCAGATACGCAGTATTTT.

The CDR3 region has the DNA TGTGCCAGCAGCCTCCGGACAGGGTGGCCTTTCTTT. This sequence encodes CASSLRTGWPFF. This chain links TRBV9 with TRBJ1-1; 8 bases are shared with TRBD1. Losses at the gene ends were 4 bases for V and 12 bases for J; bases not matched to a gene: 8. The length of the CDR3 is 12 residues. Germline CDR1 reads SGDLS; CDR2 reads YYNGEE. Based on the CDR3 plus reference TRBV9 and TRBJ1-1, the full variable domain is DSGVTQTPKHLITATGQRVTLRCSPRSGDLSVYWYQQSLDQGLQFLIQYYNGEERAKGNILERFSAQQFPDLHSELNLSSLELGDSALYFCASSLRTGWPFFGQGTRLTVV.

This chain's CDR3 is CASSEVGLNTEAFF. The CDR3, as DNA: TGTGCCAGCAGTGAGGTTGGCCTGAACACTGAAGCTTTCTTT. V is TRBV6-1 and J is TRBJ1-1; D unresolved. V was trimmed by 3 bases and J by 0 bases, leaving 8 bases between them. Per the germline V gene, CDR1 is MNHNS and CDR2 is SASEGT. CDR3 size: 14 residues.

The CDR3 nucleotides read TGTGCCAGCAGCCTCCGTCTATCTGGGGCCAACGTCCTGACTTTC. It is translated as CASSLRLSGANVLTF. V gene TRBV5-5 combines with J gene TRBJ2-6, with D unclear. This CDR3 comprises 15 residues. Germline CDR1 is SGHKS and CDR2 is YYEKEE (reference sequence). V shed 4 bases and J shed 1 base, with 9 bases lying between them. The whole variable domain, remainder taken from reference TRBV5-5 and TRBJ2-6, is DAGVTQSPTHLIKTRGQQVTLRCSPISGHKSVSWYQQVLGQGPQFIFQYYEKEERGRGNFPDRFSARQFPNYSSELNVNALLLGDSALYLCASSLRLSGANVLTFGAGSRLTVL.

The chain joins TRBV30 to TRBJ1-1; 9 bases fit TRBD1. Trimming cost V 5 bases and J 10 bases; bases outside gene matches: 11. The CDR3 runs 13 residues. Per the germline V gene, CDR1 is GTSNPN and CDR2 is SVGIG (reference sequence). The DNA of the CDR3 is TGTGCCTGGGAGGCCCACGACAGGGGGGGAGCTTTCTTT. This gives the protein CAWEAHDRGGAFF.

The J gene is TRBJ2-2, the V gene TRBV16; no firm D call. Germline V CDR1 and CDR2: KGHSY, FQNENV. The V end lost 7 bases, the J end lost 7 bases, and 13 bases lay between the germline ends. This CDR3 contains 13 residues. This chain's CDR3 is CASNSMPGGELFF. The CDR3 nucleotides are TGTGCCAGCAACAGCATGCCCGGCGGGGAGCTGTTTTTT. Together with reference TRBV16 and TRBJ2-2, the CDR3 gives the full variable domain: GEEVAQTPKHLVRGEGQKAKLYCAPIKGHSYVFWYQQVLKNEFKFLISFQNENVFDETGMPKERFSAKCLPNSPCSLEIQATKLEDSAVYFCASNSMPGGELFFGEGSRLTVL.

This clone turned up a few times. The chain carries TRBV18 and TRBJ1-1; D is possibly TRBD1 (5 bases). V was clipped by 3 bases and J by 5 bases, with 13 bases between them. This CDR3 region has 14 residues. Per the germline V gene, CDR1 is KGHSH and CDR2 is LQKENI. CDR3 amino acids: CASSPVGGGTEAFF. The CDR3 nucleotides are TGTGCCAGCTCACCGGTTGGGGGAGGGACTGAAGCTTTCTTT. Drawing the rest from reference TRBV18 and TRBJ1-1, the complete variable domain is NAGVMQNPRHLVRRRGQEARLRCSPMKGHSHVYWYRQLPEEGLKFMVYLQKENIIDESGMPKERFSAEFPKEGPSILRIQQVVRGDSAAYFCASSPVGGGTEAFFGQGTRLTVV.

This chain links TRBV7-3 with TRBJ2-2; no reliable D call. V was cut by 1 base and J by 1 base, with 7 bases left in between. CDR3 length: 15 residues. The germline V gene has CDR1 SGHTA and CDR2 FQGTGA. In DNA, the CDR3 is TGTGCCAGCAGCTTAAGTATTGTGAACACCGGGGAGCTGTTTTTT. This translates into CASSLSIVNTGELFF. Based on the CDR3 plus reference TRBV7-3 and TRBJ2-2, the full variable domain is GAGVSQTPSNKVTEKGKYVELRCDPISGHTALYWYRQSLGQGPEFLIYFQGTGAADDSGLPNDRFFAVRPEGSVSTLKIQRTERGDSAVYLCASSLSIVNTGELFFGEGSRLTVL.

The gene calls are TRBV28 and TRBJ2-7; TRBD2 matches 7 bases. Germline V gene data show CDR1 as MDHEN and CDR2 as SYDVKM. Unmatched junction bases numbered 22, after V lost 8 bases and J lost 6 bases. The length of the CDR3 is 17 residues. In DNA form, the CDR3 reads TGTGCCAGCTGTCCAGCGGGACCTGAATTCCTACGATTCGAGCAGTACTTC. Translation gives CASCPAGPEFLRFEQYF.

The rearrangement links TRBV5-5 to TRBJ1-2; no clear D gene. Trimming took off 0 bases at V and 0 bases at J, with 9 bases between the two ends. The CDR3 runs 15 residues. From germline, CDR1 is SGHKS and CDR2 YYEKEE (reference sequence). The CDR3 protein is CASSLAGTANYGYTF. CDR3 in DNA: TGTGCCAGCAGCTTGGCGGGAACAGCTAACTATGGCTACACCTTC.

This clone was picked up one time. V usage is TRBV5-1 and J usage is TRBJ2-1, with D possibly matching TRBD1 (6 bases). Trimming removed 3 bases from V and 8 bases from J, with 9 bases in between. The V gene's germline CDR1 is SGHRS and CDR2 YFSETQ. The CDR3 length is 12 residues. This chain's CDR3 is CASSYREHEQFF. In DNA, the CDR3 is TGCGCCAGCAGCTACAGGGAACATGAGCAGTTCTTC.

The CDR3 sequence is CASSLIPENRGQNGELFF. In DNA form, the CDR3 reads TGTGCCAGCAGTCTTATCCCAGAAAACAGGGGGCAGAACGGGGAGCTGTTTTTT. This chain joins TRBV27 and TRBJ2-2; 9 positions agree with TRBD1. CDR1 and CDR2 (germline): MNHEY, SMNVEV (reference sequence). Trimming removed 5 bases from V and 7 bases from J; junction bases left unmatched: 17. There are 18 residues in the CDR3.

The genes are TRBV15 and TRBJ1-3; D gene uncertain. V was trimmed by 0 bases and J by 2 bases, leaving 11 bases between them. Germline assignment: CDR1 LNHNV and CDR2 YYDKDF (reference sequence). CDR3 size: 16 residues. The CDR3 DNA is TGTGCCACCAGCAGAGACCTGAGGGAGGCTGGAAACACCATATATTTT. It codes for CATSRDLREAGNTIYF. Full variable domain (rest looked up from reference TRBV15 and TRBJ1-3): DAMVIQNPRYQVTQFGKPVTLSCSQTLNHNVMYWYQQKSSQAPKLLFHYYDKDFNNEADTPDNFQSRRPNTSFCFLDIRSPGLGDTAMYLCATSRDLREAGNTIYFGEGSWLTVV.

The chain has TRBV6-5 and TRBJ2-1, with 8 bases identical to TRBD2. This CDR3 comprises 13 residues. V lost 6 bases, J lost 3 bases, and 1 base stayed unmatched. CDR1 and CDR2 (germline): MNHEY, SVGAGI. This CDR3 is CASRGTSYNEQFF. CDR3 coding DNA: TGTGCCAGCAGGGGGACTAGCTACAATGAGCAGTTCTTC.

J is TRBJ1-6 and V is TRBV2; 8 nucleotides agree with TRBD1. Germline V gene lookup returns CDR1 SNHLY and CDR2 FYNNEI. Losses at the gene ends were 5 bases for V and 7 bases for J; bases not matched to a gene: 7. This CDR3 contains 15 residues. The CDR3 DNA sequence: TGTGCCAGCAGTCTGGACAGGGTACGGAATTCACCCCTCCACTTT. Protein product: CASSLDRVRNSPLHF. Full variable domain (rest looked up from reference TRBV2 and TRBJ1-6): EPEVTQTPSHQVTQMGQEVILRCVPISNHLYFYWYRQILGQKVEFLVSFYNNEISEKSEIFDDQFSVERPDGSNFTLKIRSTKLEDSAMYFCASSLDRVRNSPLHFGNGTRLTVT.

The rearrangement joins TRBV5-1 to TRBJ2-5; no reliable D call. The V end was cut by 4 bases, the J end by 2 bases, with 12 bases between. CDR3 length: 14 residues. The germline CDR1 and CDR2 sequences are SGHRS and YFSETQ. The CDR3 DNA sequence: TGCGCCAGCAGCCCAGCGACCGCTCAAGAGACCCAGTACTTC. This gives the protein CASSPATAQETQYF.

J is TRBJ1-1 and V is TRBV5-5; no clear D gene. Germline V gene data show CDR1 as SGHKS and CDR2 as YYEKEE (reference sequence). Trimming removed 1 base from V and 1 base from J, with 11 bases in between. There are 15 residues in the CDR3. The CDR3 DNA is TGTGCCAGCAGCTTGTCAGTCCATTCGAACACTGAAGCTTTCTTT. This codes for CASSLSVHSNTEAFF. The full variable domain, rest sourced from reference TRBV5-5 and TRBJ1-1, is DAGVTQSPTHLIKTRGQQVTLRCSPISGHKSVSWYQQVLGQGPQFIFQYYEKEERGRGNFPDRFSARQFPNYSSELNVNALLLGDSALYLCASSLSVHSNTEAFFGQGTRLTVV.

The chain recombines TRBV5-1 with TRBJ1-1, with D perhaps matching TRBD1 (5 bases). Between the trimmed V and J ends, which lost 4 bases and 8 bases, there was a span of 18 bases. CDR1 is SGHRS, CDR2 YFSETQ, per germline. The CDR3 is 14 residues long. The chain's CDR3 is CASSPGWGIKEAFF. Written as DNA, the CDR3 is TGCGCCAGCAGCCCTGGGTGGGGCATTAAGGAAGCTTTCTTT.

V gene TRBV19 combines with J gene TRBJ1-2; tentatively, D is TRBD1 (5 bases). Germline-derived CDR1 and CDR2 are LNHDA and SQIVND (reference sequence). This CDR3 is 12 amino acids long. V was shortened by 8 bases and J by 4 bases, with 11 bases between the two germline ends. The DNA of the CDR3 is TGTGCCAGTGACGACGGGGGCTATGGCTACACCTTC. Its protein product is CASDDGGYGYTF.

This chain links TRBV5-4 with TRBJ2-1; either TRBD1 or TRBD2 may fit D (6 bases each). CDR3 size: 14 residues. The V and J ends lost 4 bases and 3 bases respectively, with 11 bases between them. Germline loops: CDR1 SGHNT, CDR2 YYREEE (reference sequence). CDR3 in DNA: TGTGCCAGCAGCCTGGGGGGCCTCTACAATGAGCAGTTCTTC. Its translation is CASSLGGLYNEQFF.

The chain joins TRBV7-9 to TRBJ2-2; TRBD2 might be the D (6 bases). V lost 1 base and J 1 base, leaving 7 bases between the germline ends. The CDR3 runs to 15 residues. Per the germline V gene, CDR1 is SEHNR and CDR2 is FQNEAQ (reference sequence). The CDR3 sequence is CASSLGGENTGELFF. CDR3 DNA: TGTGCCAGCAGCTTAGGCGGGGAGAACACCGGGGAGCTGTTTTTT.

J is TRBJ1-5 and V is TRBV28, with D hard to call. This CDR3 region has 13 residues. CDR1 is MDHEN, CDR2 SYDVKM, per germline. Trimming cost V 11 bases and J 2 bases, with 13 bases left between them. The CDR3 DNA follows: TGTGCCGTCGAGGAGGGCCGCAATCAGCCCCAGCATTTT. Its protein product is CAVEEGRNQPQHF.

This sequence joins TRBV5-1 and TRBJ2-2; 11 positions agree with TRBD2. The CDR3 contains 17 residues. Germline V CDR1 and CDR2: SGHRS, YFSETQ. V shed 4 bases, J shed 1 base, and the junction held 6 bases outside the gene matches. Written as DNA, the CDR3 is TGCGCCAGCAGCCAACCGACTAGCGGGGAGAACACCGGGGAGCTGTTTTTT. Its translation: CASSQPTSGENTGELFF.